This T cell receptor (beta chain) was observed in a study of PD-1 blockade in classical Hodgkin lymphoma (dated by TCRdb to 2020 to 2021). As for the study more broadly: Nivolumab dosing was 3 mg/kg intravenously every 2 weeks, continuing until either disease progression or unacceptable toxicity. A peripheral blood immune signature of response to PD-1 blockade in classical Hodgkin lymphoma was defined using TCR beta sequencing and CyTOF. On the study overall, not on this receptor specifically: Newly diagnosed patients were reported to have lower baseline TCR diversity than healthy donors, and relapsed/refractory patients were reported to have lower baseline TCR diversity still. Baseline diversity similar to that of newly diagnosed patients was observed in trial patients achieving complete response, whereas significantly lower diversity was observed in partial responders and progressors. A significant rise by C4D1 was seen in CD4+ but not CD8+ TCR diversity (p=0.0027 vs p=0.16), with the rise being most apparent in complete responders (p=0.02). The study was restricted to a single clinical trial cohort, and the causes of repertoire differences, possibly disease activity or prior therapy, were left undefined. Lower diversity was seen in patients whose nivolumab began less than 1 year after ASCT, and these patients were left out of later analyses so that immune reconstitution would not confound the results.

The Qiagen DNeasy kit was used to extract genomic DNA from unsorted PBMCs and from the negatively selected CD4+ and CD8+ fractions. TCR beta CDR3 regions were subjected to amplification by immunoSEQ multiplex PCR with primers that anneal to V and J segments. A synthetic immune receptor repertoire was used to minimize amplification bias, and remaining bias was computationally removed after sequencing. The original pipeline was this. Repertoire diversity was quantified as the Shannon entropy index using custom Python scripts. The unsorted, CD4+ and CD8+ repertoires were each analyzed separately, with the exception of combined analyses, where CD4+ and CD8+ sequences were merged in silico. A clone counted as expanded when the clone's frequency after treatment rose at least 2-fold relative to C1D1, and clones undetected at baseline were given a pseudocount of 0.5. Clones with 0 or 1 copy at C1D1 were defined as singleton clones, while clones with 2 or more copies were defined as non-singleton clones. By matching protein sequences in sorted samples from the same patient, clones expanded in unsorted samples were annotated as CD4+, CD8+ or unknown. Wilcoxon tests were applied to paired samples to test diversity changes from C1D1 to C4D1. TCRdb mirrors the immuneACCESS table, restricted to in-frame sequences. Some clones are absent from its copies; in checked studies, under half trace to an unresolved V gene, and the reason for the others is unknown. That table is the source of V, J and clone size, and D and trimming were worked out from the DNA. This sample gives roughly 18,000 clones in total; roughly three quarters of them show up just once. Clones ranked in the top ten supply about 2.7% of the sample.

The time point label for this specimen denotes: cycle 4 day 1 (C4D1), after less than 7 weeks of nivolumab. All trial patients had relapsed after autologous stem cell transplantation, with cohorts A, B and C differing in prior brentuximab vedotin exposure. A Miltenyi CD4+ T cell isolation kit was used for magnetic negative selection to purify CD4+ T cells from thawed PBMCs. The trial cohort was composed of under 70 patients with relapsed/refractory classical Hodgkin lymphoma, for whom complete response, partial response or progressive disease was recorded as best overall response. Trial patients were treated with single-agent nivolumab in the multi-cohort phase II CheckMate 205 trial. Best overall response was determined by an independent review committee according to the 2007 International Working Group response criteria. PBMCs from the trial were collected at three points: immediately before nivolumab initiation (C1D1), and during therapy at cycle 2 day 1 and cycle 4 day 1. Peripheral blood was collected in 8 mL Vacutainer Cell Preparation Tubes, from which PBMCs were isolated by centrifugation and then cryopreserved. Purified CD4+ and CD8+ fractions were prepared only for cases where an additional PBMC sample was available. On LS columns in a quadroMACS separator, the magnetically labelled cells were depleted, and the flow-through was collected as the purified fraction.

This clone has a handful of counts. The target of this receptor is not known. Base quality data are lacking; no much larger clone is found one base away. Source: CD4+ T cells from blood, taken before the fourth cycle of nivolumab. The receptor was derived from a human donor with classical Hodgkin lymphoma.

This receptor carries the CDR3 CASSLTGATDTQYF. In nucleotides, the sequence is TGTGCCAGCAGCTTGACAGGGGCCACAGATACGCAGTATTTT. The chain joins TRBV5-6 to TRBJ2-3; 7 bases in the junction line up with TRBD1. Taken from cysteine to phenylalanine, the CDR3 has 14 residues. Only the CDR3 part of the read is kept: 42 bases, read in frame from the first base. The junction shows trimming of 1 base on V and 2 bases on J, and the gene matches do not reach 1 base of it. According to the germline V gene, CDR1 reads SGHDT and CDR2 reads YYEEEE.